Presented here are 24 T cell receptor beta chains from one specimen sequenced in a study of OX40 agonist ivuxolimab in advanced cancers. The method behind the library was the immunoSEQ multiplex PCR assay. Sourced from immuneACCESS, this table was stored by TCRdb with only in-frame sequences that have V and J called. A share of the clones is absent; for the studies checked, an unresolved V gene accounts for under half, and the remainder has no known explanation. Present in this sample are approximately 70,000 clones, approximately 88% of which were seen just once. The ten largest clones take up about 0.6% of the sample. The sample consisted of CD4+ or CD8+ T cells sorted from blood, taken in a trial of the OX40 agonist ivuxolimab. The receptors stem from an adult with an advanced solid tumor such as melanoma, head and neck, liver or kidney cancer.

This chain joins TRBV10-3 and TRBJ2-7, with 9 bases that match TRBD1. Unmatched junction bases numbered 9, after V lost 10 bases and J lost 5 bases. CDR1 and CDR2 from the germline V gene are ENHRY and SYGVKD. The CDR3 totals 13 residues. CDR3 region: CATKTGGSNEQYF. The CDR3, as DNA: TGTGCCACCAAGACAGGGGGGAGTAACGAGCAGTACTTC.

This clone was counted only a few times. The gene calls are TRBV18 and TRBJ1-3; D may be TRBD1 (6 bases). The CDR3 contains 17 residues. CDR1 KGHSH and CDR2 LQKENI come from the germline V gene. V lost 1 base to trimming and J lost 0 bases, with 13 bases between them. The DNA of the CDR3 is TGTGCCAGCTCACCACAACAGGGACCAAGCTCTGGAAACACCATATATTTT. It specifies CASSPQQGPSSGNTIYF. The full variable domain, completed using reference TRBV18 and TRBJ1-3, is NAGVMQNPRHLVRRRGQEARLRCSPMKGHSHVYWYRQLPEEGLKFMVYLQKENIIDESGMPKERFSAEFPKEGPSILRIQQVVRGDSAAYFCASSPQQGPSSGNTIYFGEGSWLTVV.

This clone showed up just once. The chain uses TRBV5-8 and TRBJ1-6; 7 bases are shared with TRBD1. From germline, CDR1 is SGHTS and CDR2 YDEGEE. The CDR3 runs to 16 residues. V lost 6 bases and J lost 2; bases outside the gene matches: 8. This chain's CDR3 is CASTWTGRTYNSPLHF. The DNA of the CDR3 is TGTGCCAGCACATGGACAGGACGAACCTATAATTCACCCCTCCACTTT.

The chain combines TRBV11-2 with TRBJ2-4; 7 bases match TRBD1. The germline CDR1 and CDR2 sequences are SGHAT and FQNNGV. V trimming: 5 bases; J trimming: 6 bases; junction bases outside the gene matches: 13. This CDR3 comprises 16 residues. In DNA form, the CDR3 reads TGTGCCAGCAGCCCTAGAATCGACAGGGTTGGAAACATTCAGTACTTC. It translates to CASSPRIDRVGNIQYF. The full variable domain, its missing parts supplied by reference TRBV11-2 and TRBJ2-4, is EAGVAQSPRYKIIEKRQSVAFWCNPISGHATLYWYQQILGQGPKLLIQFQNNGVVDDSQLPKDRFSAERLKGVDSTLKIQPAKLEDSAVYLCASSPRIDRVGNIQYFGAGTRLSVL.

This sequence joins TRBV7-2 and TRBJ1-1; the D gene is possibly TRBD1 (6 bases). This CDR3 has 14 residues. V was trimmed by 4 bases and J by 5 bases, leaving 14 bases between them. CDR1 SGHTA and CDR2 FQGNSA come from the germline V gene. The CDR3 nucleotides are TGTGCCAGCAGCTACAGGGCGGGGGGTACTGAAGCTTTCTTT. Its translation: CASSYRAGGTEAFF.

This chain links TRBV12-5 with TRBJ2-5; D is perhaps TRBD1 (7 bases). The CDR3 is 13 residues long. V was shortened by 9 bases and J by 5 bases, with 16 bases between the two germline ends. Germline CDR1 LGHNT, CDR2 FRNRAP. The CDR3 DNA reads as TGTGCTAGCGCCAGGGGGGTGCTGGAGACCCAGTACTTC. Translation: CASARGVLETQYF.

The gene calls are TRBV30 and TRBJ1-5; D unresolved. The V and J ends lost 1 base and 1 base respectively, with 5 bases between them. The length of the CDR3 is 13 residues. Germline V lookup: CDR1 GTSNPN, CDR2 SVGIG (reference sequence). The CDR3 DNA reads TGTGCCTGGAGTGAAGAGAGCAATCAGCCCCAGCATTTT. As protein: CAWSEESNQPQHF.

This clone was observed a handful of times. V and J are TRBV7-2 and TRBJ1-1; D uncertain. In germline, CDR1 is SGHTA, CDR2 FQGNSA. The CDR3 totals 11 residues. Trimming pared 3 bases from V and 8 bases from J, leaving 7 bases between. The CDR3 bases are TGTGCCAGCAGCTTCTACATGGAAGCTTTCTTT. Protein sequence: CASSFYMEAFF.

The CDR3 nucleotides read TGTGCCAGCAGTGAAGGACAGGGGGTACCCTACGAGCAGTACTTC. Its translation: CASSEGQGVPYEQYF. This chain links TRBV6-1 with TRBJ2-7; 9 bases line up with TRBD1. From germline, CDR1 is MNHNS and CDR2 SASEGT. Trimming cost V 1 base and J 2 bases; bases outside gene matches: 3. The CDR3 totals 15 residues.

The chain combines TRBV15 with TRBJ2-3; no firm D call. The germline gives CDR1 LNHNV, CDR2 YYDKDF (reference sequence). Trimming took 0 bases from V and 4 from J, leaving 5 bases between them. The CDR3 runs to 13 residues. CDR3 DNA: TGTGCCACCAGCAGAGACCCGTCAGATACGCAGTATTTT. Protein product: CATSRDPSDTQYF.

The chain recombines TRBV9 with TRBJ2-2; 8 bases align to TRBD1. V shed 4 bases and J 7 bases; nucleotides not matched to a gene: 6. CDR3 length: 14 amino acids. CDR1 SGDLS and CDR2 YYNGEE come from the germline V gene. The CDR3 protein is CASSPGQAYGELFF. The CDR3 coding sequence is TGTGCCAGCAGCCCGGGACAGGCCTACGGGGAGCTGTTTTTT.

This clone has a handful of counts. The rearrangement joins TRBV6-6 to TRBJ1-5; TRBD1 is a possible D gene (6 bases). V was cut by 11 bases and J by 4 bases, with 9 bases left in between. Germline V gene data show CDR1 as MNHNY and CDR2 as SVGAGI (reference sequence). The CDR3 covers 11 residues. The CDR3 reads CAAGENQPQHF. The DNA of the CDR3 is TGTGCCGCAGGGGAGAATCAGCCCCAGCATTTT.

V gene TRBV6-5 combines with J gene TRBJ1-1; D gene unclear. The germline V gene has CDR1 MNHEY and CDR2 SVGAGI. Trimming stripped 1 base from V and 4 bases from J, with 7 bases between. CDR3 length equals 13 residues. CDR3 sequence (DNA): TGTGCCAGCAGTTACTGGGGTAGCACTGAAGCTTTCTTT. Translation gives CASSYWGSTEAFF.

The rearrangement joins TRBV5-5 to TRBJ1-3; 7 bases agree with TRBD1. This CDR3 contains 14 residues. Unmatched junction bases numbered 4, after V lost 7 bases and J lost 0 bases. CDR1 and CDR2 (germline): SGHKS, YYEKEE (reference sequence). The CDR3 spells CASGQGVSGNTIYF. CDR3 sequence (DNA): TGTGCCAGCGGGCAGGGGGTCTCTGGAAACACCATATATTTT.

The chain joins TRBV4-1 to TRBJ2-5, with unresolved D. CDR3 length equals 13 residues. The germline V gene has CDR1 MGHRA and CDR2 YSYEKL. V was cut by 4 bases and J by 1 base, with 7 bases left in between. The CDR3 nucleotides read TGCGCCAGCAGCCCCCTAGTCCAAGAGACCCAGTACTTC. Translating it yields CASSPLVQETQYF.

This rearrangement joins TRBV5-5 to TRBJ2-7; no definite D call. The CDR3 is made up of 11 amino acids. Germline CDR1 is SGHKS and CDR2 is YYEKEE (reference sequence). The V and J ends lost 4 bases and 3 bases respectively, with 5 bases between them. The CDR3 DNA reads as TGTGCCAGCAGCACCGGCTACGAGCAGTACTTC. It is translated as CASSTGYEQYF. The variable domain in full, with the rest retrieved from reference TRBV5-5 and TRBJ2-7, is DAGVTQSPTHLIKTRGQQVTLRCSPISGHKSVSWYQQVLGQGPQFIFQYYEKEERGRGNFPDRFSARQFPNYSSELNVNALLLGDSALYLCASSTGYEQYFGPGTRLTVT.

The chain employs TRBV7-9 and TRBJ2-3; no definite D call. Germline V CDR1 and CDR2: SEHNR, FQNEAQ (reference sequence). Between the trimmed V and J ends, which lost 5 bases and 6 bases, there was a span of 9 bases. The CDR3 sequence is 12 residues long. The CDR3 protein is CASSPESDTQYF. CDR3 nucleotide sequence: TGTGCCAGCAGCCCCGAATCTGATACGCAGTATTTT.

The chain uses TRBV11-2 and TRBJ2-5; TRBD1 aligns across 7 bases. The germline V gene has CDR1 SGHAT and CDR2 FQNNGV. The J segment lost 4 bases and the V segment lost 0 bases, leaving 14 bases of the junction unmatched. This CDR3 is built from 18 residues. The chain's CDR3 is CASSLDKFRQGLGETQYF. CDR3 nucleotides: TGTGCCAGCAGCTTAGATAAGTTTAGACAGGGTTTAGGAGAGACCCAGTACTTC.

CDR3 region: CASSRGREAFF. Here the CDR3 DNA reads TGTGCCAGCAGCCGCGGGAGGGAAGCTTTCTTT. J is TRBJ1-1 and V is TRBV6-6; D remains ambiguous. The CDR3 sequence is 11 residues long. V was trimmed by 6 bases and J by 8 bases, leaving 10 bases between them. Germline V gene lookup returns CDR1 MNHNY and CDR2 SVGAGI (reference sequence).

V gene TRBV6-6 combines with J gene TRBJ1-1, with D hard to call. The CDR3 covers 13 residues. The germline V gene has CDR1 MNHNY and CDR2 SVGAGI (reference sequence). Trimming shortened V by 7 bases and J by 2 bases, and 11 bases separated the two germline ends. CDR3 loop: CASTPSLNTEAFF. As DNA, the CDR3 is TGTGCCAGCACCCCTTCTTTAAACACTGAAGCTTTCTTT.

The rearrangement joins TRBV7-2 to TRBJ1-1, with D unclear. This CDR3 region has 13 residues. V was pared by 7 bases and J by 1 base, with 10 bases between. Germline CDR1 reads SGHTA; CDR2 reads FQGNSA. As DNA, the CDR3 is TGTGCCAGCACCCAATCACAGAACACTGAAGCTTTCTTT. Protein sequence: CASTQSQNTEAFF.

The chain uses TRBV28 and TRBJ1-4, with D perhaps TRBD1 (5 bases). V was trimmed by 4 bases and J by 10 bases, leaving 19 bases between them. Looked up from germline, CDR1 is MDHEN and CDR2 is SYDVKM. This CDR3 has 15 amino acids. The CDR3 region has the DNA TGTGCCAGCAGTTCCCCCCAGGGTGGTCCCTTAAAACTGTTTTTT. It encodes CASSSPQGGPLKLFF.

This chain connects TRBV27 to TRBJ1-2; D uncertain. CDR1 is MNHEY, CDR2 SMNVEV, per germline (reference sequence). The CDR3 is 13 residues long. The V and J ends lost 4 bases and 4 bases respectively, with 10 bases between them. The CDR3 sequence: CASSSRGSYGYTF. The CDR3 coding sequence is TGTGCCAGCAGTTCACGAGGGAGCTATGGCTACACCTTC.

The chain recombines TRBV5-1 with TRBJ2-7, with TRBD2 matching 7 bases. Germline V gene lookup returns CDR1 SGHRS and CDR2 YFSETQ. The length of the CDR3 is 14 residues. V shed 4 bases and J 3 bases; nucleotides not matched to a gene: 7. The CDR3, as DNA: TGCGCCAGCAGCCCACGGGGGGTCGACTACGAGCAGTACTTC. It translates to CASSPRGVDYEQYF.